This T cell receptor beta chain was identified during a study of CD8 T cells in Susac syndrome. The sequenced target, TCR beta, came from blood CD8+ and CD4+ T cells. Healthy donors were controls matched for age and sex. Negative isolation yielded the CD8+ and CD4+ T cells, while FACS enriched the TEMRA cells. The RNA, roughly 0.45 to 1 ug, was put through reverse transcription using random hexamers. Across 54 Vbeta and 13 Jbeta, TCR beta CDR3 was amplified with immunoSEQ multiplex PCR. TCRdb re-called the immunoSEQ multiplex PCR reads through MiXCR, storing one row per CDR3 protein. The top ten hold approximately 0.31% of the sample, which has 70,000 to 100,000 distinct CDR3 sequences, about 93% seen once. This CDR3 spans 14 amino acids. Trimming removed 5 bases at V and 0 bases at J, with 10 bases between. Per germline, CDR1 SGHAT and CDR2 FQNNGV.

This receptor was obtained from a human donor in good health. The sequenced sample was CD8+ T cells from PBMCs. The gene calls are TRBV11-2 and TRBJ1-2; no firm D call. The CDR3 region has the DNA TGTGCCAGCAGCGTTGGAAGTTCTAACTATGGCTACACCTTC. It specifies CASSVGSSNYGYTF.